This T cell receptor (beta chain) originates from a study of identical twins. In TCRdb, the 5' RACE reads were re-called with MiXCR into one record per CDR3 protein. Of fewer than 250,000 distinct CDR3 sequences detected, less than 8% appear once; the ten largest clones hold about 1.8%. Concerning this clonotype: What it binds is unknown.

Findings and limits, study-wide: Models underpredicted monozygotic twin sharing of out-of-frame TCR alpha. Low generation probability was overrepresented in out-of-frame alpha sequences shared by twins.

With 5 bases removed from V and 4 bases from J, the gap between germline ends came to 18 bases. This CDR3 has 15 amino acids. Germline V gene sequence: CDR1 SGHVS, CDR2 FNYEAQ. These same records also appear under a second study, on yellow fever vaccine responses in identical twins.

The chain couples TRBV7-6 to TRBJ2-7; D might be TRBD2 (6 bases). The sample was memory (CD45RO+) T cells sorted from blood. The receptor comes from a woman between 18 and 29 years old in good health. The CDR3 protein is CASSPRGGPSYEQYF. The CDR3, as DNA: TGTGCCAGCAGCCCTCGGGGAGGCCCCTCGTACGAGCAGTACTTC.